This record covers a single TCR beta chain. What it recognizes is unknown. With a much larger clone just one base away, this may be a read error. Preparation of the TCRbeta library used unique molecular identifiers. One entry per CDR3 protein, called by TCRdb with MiXCR from the PCR reads. Among 480,000 or so distinct CDR3 sequences, roughly a tenth were seen once, and the ten largest hold around 2%. These data are taken from a study of T-cell reconstitution after alpha-beta-depleted transplantation in children. The CDR3 length is 15 residues. J was trimmed by 3 bases and V by 2 bases; bases with no gene match: 8. Germline assignment: CDR1 DFQATT and CDR2 SNEGSKA (reference sequence). Study-wide points: When one year had passed after transplant, most T-cell counts and diversity came from newly produced T cells. The study reportedly traced alpha-beta T cells about two months after transplant to several hundred expanded graft clones.

This chain uses TRBV20-1 with TRBJ1-1, with TRBD1 matching 8 bases. The clonotype originates from a child between 2 and 9 years old with inherited bone marrow failure, due to receive a stem cell transplant. The source was PBMCs, collected before TCRalphabeta/CD19-depleted stem cell transplant. In nucleotides, the CDR3 is TGCAGTGCTAGAACACAGGGACAGGCGTACACTGAAGCTTTCTTT. As protein: CSARTQGQAYTEAFF.